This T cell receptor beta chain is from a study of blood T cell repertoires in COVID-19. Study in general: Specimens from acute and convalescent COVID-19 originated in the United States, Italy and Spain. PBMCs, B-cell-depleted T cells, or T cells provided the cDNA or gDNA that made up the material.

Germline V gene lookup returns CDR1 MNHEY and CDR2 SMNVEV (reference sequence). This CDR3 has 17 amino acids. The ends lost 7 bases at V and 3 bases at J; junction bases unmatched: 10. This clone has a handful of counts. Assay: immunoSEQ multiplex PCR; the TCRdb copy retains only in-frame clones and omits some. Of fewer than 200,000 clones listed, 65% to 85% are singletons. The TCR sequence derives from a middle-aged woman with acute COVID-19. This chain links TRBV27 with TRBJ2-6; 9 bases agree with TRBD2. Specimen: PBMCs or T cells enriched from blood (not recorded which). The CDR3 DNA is TGTGCCAGCACCCCTAGTAGCGGGAGAGATGGGGCCAACGTCCTGACTTTC. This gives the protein CASTPSSGRDGANVLTF.